This TCR beta chain derives from a study of blood T cell repertoires in COVID-19. On the study more broadly: PBMCs, B-cell-depleted T cells, or T cells provided the cDNA or gDNA that made up the material.

Generated by immunoSEQ multiplex PCR, the TCRdb table keeps only in-frame clones and is missing some. The table lists some 270,000 clones, 86% of them singletons. This CDR3 comprises 15 residues. V dropped 4 bases and J dropped 6; count of bases not matched to a gene: 9. Germline V CDR1 and CDR2: MDHEN, SYDVKM. V usage is TRBV28 and J usage is TRBJ1-2; 9 bases fit TRBD1. This receptor was identified in a woman aged 60 to 75 who had recovered from COVID-19. The sample was peripheral blood. This CDR3 reads CASSSPGTGHNGYTF. CDR3 in DNA: TGTGCCAGCAGTTCTCCCGGGACAGGGCATAATGGCTACACCTTC.